These 23 T cell receptor beta chains came from one sample sequenced in a study of blood T cell repertoires in COVID-19. Only in-frame clones appear in the TCRdb table, and some are missing; sequencing was by immunoSEQ multiplex PCR. The sample holds around 700,000 clones, 85% to 90% seen once. The source material was peripheral blood. The receptors here all came from a woman in her late teens or twenties with acute or convalescent COVID-19.

J is TRBJ2-3 and V is TRBV5-6, with a tentative D call TRBD2 (6 bases). Germline loops: CDR1 SGHDT, CDR2 YYEEEE. The CDR3 has 15 amino acids. V was shortened by 0 bases and J by 0 bases, with 8 bases between the two germline ends. CDR3 DNA: TGTGCCAGCAGCTTGGTAAGCGGGAGCACAGATACGCAGTATTTT. It is translated as CASSLVSGSTDTQYF.

This chain uses TRBV7-2 with TRBJ1-4, with 9 bases lining up with TRBD1. This CDR3 has 16 residues. The germline CDR1 and CDR2 sequences are SGHTA and FQGNSA. The junction had 10 bases not matched to a gene; V was cut back by 5 bases and J by 6 bases. The CDR3 sequence: CASSRRDREIYEKLFF. Written as DNA, the CDR3 is TGTGCCAGCAGCCGCCGGGACAGGGAGATTTATGAAAAACTGTTTTTT.

This chain links TRBV3-1 (or the pseudogene TRBV3-2) with TRBJ2-1; 7 positions match TRBD1. The ends lost 4 bases at V and 10 bases at J; junction bases unmatched: 7. CDR1 is LGHDT, CDR2 YNNKEL, per germline (reference sequence). The CDR3 contains 13 residues. The CDR3 sequence: CASSRDSAGEQFF. In nucleotides, the CDR3 is TGTGCCAGCAGCCGGGACAGCGCCGGCGAGCAGTTCTTC.

This chain connects TRBV3-1 (or the pseudogene TRBV3-2) to TRBJ1-2; D gene uncertain. In germline, CDR1 is LGHDT, CDR2 YNNKEL (reference sequence). The CDR3 consists of 13 residues. The V end was cut by 1 base, the J end by 4 bases, with 7 bases between. In DNA, the CDR3 is TGTGCCAGCAGCCAAGGGCTCAGCTATGGCTACACCTTC. Its translation: CASSQGLSYGYTF.

This clone was counted ten times or more. The V and J genes are TRBV10-3 and TRBJ1-3; D is ambiguous. Trimming took off 3 bases at V and 0 bases at J, with 9 bases between the two ends. The germline V gene encodes CDR1 ENHRY and CDR2 SYGVKD. The CDR3 spans 15 residues. The CDR3 DNA reads TGTGCCATCAGTGACGTACAACCCTCTGGAAACACCATATATTTT. It specifies CAISDVQPSGNTIYF.

The chain is built from TRBV10-2 and TRBJ2-4; 7 nucleotides line up with TRBD1. V was clipped by 7 bases and J by 0 bases; unmatched bases: 15. The V gene's germline CDR1 is WSHSY and CDR2 SAAADI. The CDR3 is 18 residues long. This CDR3 is CASKPTGATLLAKNIQYF. The CDR3 bases are TGCGCCAGCAAACCCACAGGGGCAACGCTTTTAGCCAAAAACATTCAGTACTTC.

This chain links TRBV2 with TRBJ2-4; weak D call: TRBD1 (5 bases). Germline V lookup: CDR1 SNHLY, CDR2 FYNNEI. Trimming removed 6 bases from V and 6 bases from J, with 9 bases in between. The CDR3 consists of 12 residues. As DNA, the CDR3 is TGTGCCAGCAGGGACGACAGAAACATTCAGTACTTC. Its protein product is CASRDDRNIQYF.

This clone was observed a single time. The V gene is TRBV4-2, the J gene TRBJ1-2; possibly TRBD1 for D (6 bases). Trimming left V 1 base short and J 4 bases short, with 19 bases between. Germline loops: CDR1 LGHNA, CDR2 YNFKEQ. This CDR3 has 17 amino acids. As DNA, the CDR3 is TGTGCCAGCAGCCAAGCAGGGCAGGGGATCAGGGTCTATGGCTACACCTTC. Residues: CASSQAGQGIRVYGYTF.

The rearrangement links TRBV28 to TRBJ2-3, with D unresolved. V was shortened by 6 bases and J by 3 bases, with 10 bases between the two germline ends. The CDR3 loop spans 13 amino acids. The V gene's germline CDR1 is MDHEN and CDR2 SYDVKM. CDR3 DNA: TGTGCCAGCAGCATCCCAGGAACAGATACGCAGTATTTT. It is translated as CASSIPGTDTQYF.

The rearrangement uses TRBV30 and TRBJ1-1; 9 nucleotides agree with TRBD1. Looked up from germline, CDR1 is GTSNPN and CDR2 is SVGIG (reference sequence). V gave up 5 bases and J gave up 5 bases; unmatched junction bases: 9. CDR3 length equals 14 residues. The DNA for the CDR3 is TGTGCCTGGGACACCGGGACAGGGCGGACTGAAGCTTTCTTT. It codes for CAWDTGTGRTEAFF. Supplemented by reference TRBV30 and TRBJ1-1, the full variable domain reads SQTIHQWPATLVQPVGSPLSLECTVEGTSNPNLYWYRQAAGRGLQLLFYSVGIGQISSEVPQNLSASRPQDRQFILSSKKLLLSDSGFYLCAWDTGTGRTEAFFGQGTRLTVV.

This clone was seen more than once but under ten times. The CDR3 is CASSPKRQGVDHGYTF. The CDR3 DNA is TGTGCCAGCAGTCCTAAGCGACAGGGAGTCGACCATGGCTACACCTTC. V usage is TRBV7-8 and J usage is TRBJ1-2, with TRBD1 identical over 7 bases. The CDR3 is made up of 16 amino acids. Germline assignment: CDR1 SGHVS and CDR2 FQNEAQ. The junction had 16 bases not matched to a gene; V was cut back by 6 bases and J by 6 bases. Supplemented by reference TRBV7-8 and TRBJ1-2, the full variable domain reads GAGVSQSPRYKVAKRGQDVALRCDPISGHVSLFWYQQALGQGPEFLTYFQNEAQLDKSGLPSDRFFAERPEGSVSTLKIQRTQQEDSAVYLCASSPKRQGVDHGYTFGSGTRLTVV.

As to this clone: Other DNA variants within this sample encode the same CDR3. The chain uses TRBV18 and TRBJ1-2; the D gene is possibly TRBD1 (5 bases). Germline loops: CDR1 KGHSH, CDR2 LQKENI. This CDR3 contains 13 residues. Trimming left V 3 bases short and J 1 base short, with 6 bases between. The CDR3 sequence is CASSPDSNYGYTF. In DNA, the CDR3 is TGTGCCAGCTCACCCGACAGTAACTATGGCTACACCTTC.

This chain links TRBV5-5 with TRBJ1-1; TRBD1 agrees at 8 bases. The CDR3 spans 15 residues. Germline V CDR1 and CDR2: SGHKS, YYEKEE (reference sequence). V lost 4 bases to trimming and J lost 3 bases; unmatched junction nucleotides: 8. This chain's CDR3 is CASSPTGEVYTEAFF. DNA of the CDR3: TGTGCCAGCAGCCCGACAGGGGAGGTCTACACTGAAGCTTTCTTT.

The chain couples TRBV3-1 (or the pseudogene TRBV3-2) to TRBJ2-2, with 8 positions matching TRBD1. J gave up 5 bases and V 4 bases, and 3 bases lay outside the gene matches. Per the germline V gene, CDR1 is LGHDT and CDR2 is YNNKEL (reference sequence). The length of the CDR3 is 14 residues. DNA of the CDR3: TGTGCCAGCAGCCCGACAGGGGCGACCGGGGAGCTGTTTTTT. This sequence encodes CASSPTGATGELFF.

This chain joins TRBV9 and TRBJ2-1; 7 positions match TRBD1. The V and J ends lost 0 bases and 9 bases, in that order; junction bases with no gene match: 12. This CDR3 has 16 residues. Germline CDR1 SGDLS, CDR2 YYNGEE. CDR3 sequence: CASSVGGGQIGIEQFF. The DNA of the CDR3 is TGTGCCAGCAGCGTAGGAGGGGGACAGATAGGTATTGAGCAGTTCTTC.

V gene TRBV18 combines with J gene TRBJ1-5; D remains ambiguous. V was clipped by 5 bases and J by 4 bases, with 12 bases between them. The V gene's germline CDR1 is KGHSH and CDR2 LQKENI. The CDR3 sequence is 14 residues long. The chain's CDR3 is CASSADGDNQPQHF. In nucleotides, the CDR3 is TGTGCCAGCTCAGCAGACGGAGATAATCAGCCCCAGCATTTT.

This clone was seen only a few times. V usage is TRBV30 and J usage is TRBJ1-1; weak D call: TRBD1 (6 bases). The CDR3 extends over 17 amino acids. The germline V and J ends were trimmed by 3 bases and 1 base, with 21 bases remaining between them. Germline CDR1 and CDR2: GTSNPN and SVGIG (reference sequence). CDR3: CAWSYTDFGQPNTEAFF. Written as DNA, the CDR3 is TGTGCCTGGAGCTACACCGACTTTGGACAGCCGAACACTGAAGCTTTCTTT.

This chain connects TRBV18 to TRBJ2-4; 10 nucleotides agree with TRBD1. This CDR3 is 19 amino acids long. Looked up from germline, CDR1 is KGHSH and CDR2 is LQKENI. V was clipped by 3 bases and J by 0 bases; unmatched bases: 11. Here the CDR3 reads CASSPLAGQGSLAKNIQYF. The CDR3, as DNA: TGTGCCAGCTCACCCCTTGCGGGACAGGGGTCCTTAGCCAAAAACATTCAGTACTTC. The full variable domain, with the rest looked up from reference TRBV18 and TRBJ2-4, is NAGVMQNPRHLVRRRGQEARLRCSPMKGHSHVYWYRQLPEEGLKFMVYLQKENIIDESGMPKERFSAEFPKEGPSILRIQQVVRGDSAAYFCASSPLAGQGSLAKNIQYFGAGTRLSVL.

Points on this clone: Other nucleotide sequences in the sample specify the same CDR3. The chain links TRBV6-2 or TRBV6-3 to TRBJ2-3; D remains unclear. Between the trimmed V and J ends, which lost 5 bases and 0 bases, there was a span of 6 bases. The CDR3 extends over 13 amino acids. CDR1 MNHEY and CDR2 SVGEGT come from the germline V gene. This chain's CDR3 is CASSPPSTDTQYF. CDR3 DNA sequence: TGTGCCAGCAGTCCCCCAAGCACAGATACGCAGTATTTT.

The gene calls are TRBV27 and TRBJ2-2; weak D call: TRBD1 (5 bases). V dropped 1 base and J dropped 4 bases, with 7 bases sitting between them. This CDR3 comprises 14 residues. CDR1 and CDR2 (germline): MNHEY, SMNVEV (reference sequence). CDR3 loop: CASSLWGLTGELFF. CDR3 bases: TGTGCCAGCAGTTTATGGGGCCTCACCGGGGAGCTGTTTTTT.

This chain uses TRBV30 with TRBJ1-4, with D possibly matching TRBD1 (6 bases). The germline V gene encodes CDR1 GTSNPN and CDR2 SVGIG (reference sequence). CDR3 size: 14 residues. V dropped 1 base and J dropped 6 bases, with 12 bases sitting between them. The CDR3 DNA follows: TGTGCCTGGAGTGGGGGGCGGGCTTATGAAAAACTGTTTTTT. It encodes CAWSGGRAYEKLFF.

The rearrangement uses TRBV27 and TRBJ2-7; 8 positions match TRBD1. Per germline, CDR1 MNHEY and CDR2 SMNVEV (reference sequence). The CDR3 is made up of 15 amino acids. The ends lost 6 bases at V and 2 bases at J; junction bases unmatched: 9. The CDR3: CASSLGTGPAYEQYF. The CDR3 bases are TGTGCCAGCAGCCTGGGGACAGGCCCAGCCTACGAGCAGTACTTC.

The chain is built from TRBV30 and TRBJ1-5, with D unclear. Deletions cut 4 bases from V and 4 bases from J, with 8 bases between. Germline V CDR1 and CDR2: GTSNPN, SVGIG (reference sequence). This CDR3 spans 12 amino acids. DNA for the CDR3: TGTGCCTGGAAGCTGCCAAATCAGCCCCAGCATTTT. This encodes CAWKLPNQPQHF.